These T cell receptor beta chains were read from a single sample in a study of T-cell reconstitution after alpha-beta-depleted transplantation in children. One entry per CDR3 protein results from TCRdb running MiXCR on the PCR reads. The sample records approximately 340,000 distinct CDR3 sequences, about 9.4% being singletons. Sequenced material: PBMCs from the stem cell graft donor, taken from the stem cell graft. All receptors derive from a human donor who donated a stem cell graft to a child with acute lymphoblastic leukemia. Each CDR3 is given with its conserved first and last residue. Fields, in order: CDR3 length, V gene, clone size, D gene, J gene, CDR3 protein, CDR3 DNA. A D gene is named only where the DNA matches it firmly. Clone size, where shown, is once, few, many, or a class for clones that have expanded.

cdr3_length: 10
v_call: TRBV11-2
clone_size: .
d_call: .
j_call: TRBJ1-2
cdr3_aa: CASSLVELSF
cdr3_nt: TGTGCCAGCAGCTTAGTGGAACTGTCCTTC

cdr3_length: 15
v_call: TRBV5-1
clone_size: .
d_call: TRBD2
j_call: TRBJ2-1
cdr3_aa: CASRWGLASYNEQFF
cdr3_nt: TGCGCCAGCAGATGGGGACTAGCCTCCTACAATGAGCAGTTCTTC

cdr3_length: 16
v_call: TRBV7-3
clone_size: .
d_call: TRBD1
j_call: TRBJ1-1
cdr3_aa: CASSALQGGENTEAFF
cdr3_nt: TGTGCCAGCAGCGCACTACAGGGGGGAGAGAACACTGAAGCTTTCTTT

cdr3_length: 15
v_call: TRBV9
clone_size: .
d_call: TRBD2
j_call: TRBJ2-5
cdr3_aa: CASSAGLARGETQYF
cdr3_nt: TGTGCCAGCAGCGCAGGACTAGCGAGGGGAGAGACCCAGTACTTC

cdr3_length: 16
v_call: TRBV25-1
clone_size: .
d_call: .
j_call: TRBJ2-5
cdr3_aa: CASSEFGGIAVKTQYF
cdr3_nt: TGTGCCAGCAGTGAATTCGGTGGGATAGCTGTGAAGACCCAGTACTTC

cdr3_length: 14
v_call: TRBV7-2
clone_size: .
d_call: .
j_call: TRBJ1-2
cdr3_aa: CASSLDRALGGYTF
cdr3_nt: TGTGCCAGCAGCTTAGACAGGGCTTTAGGTGGCTACACCTTC

cdr3_length: 16
v_call: TRBV5-6
clone_size: many
d_call: TRBD2
j_call: TRBJ2-4
cdr3_aa: CASSGGLAGAKNIQYF
cdr3_nt: TGTGCCAGCAGCGGGGGACTAGCGGGAGCCAAAAACATTCAGTACTTC

cdr3_length: 16
v_call: TRBV20-1
clone_size: .
d_call: TRBD2
j_call: TRBJ2-3
cdr3_aa: CSARAPAGGTMDTQYF
cdr3_nt: TGCAGTGCTAGAGCCCCAGCGGGAGGTACCATGGATACGCAGTATTTT

cdr3_length: 18
v_call: TRBV20-1
clone_size: once
d_call: TRBD2
j_call: TRBJ2-3
cdr3_aa: CSAYPAASGRRYTDTQYF
cdr3_nt: TGCAGTGCTTACCCGGCGGCTAGCGGGAGGCGTTACACAGATACGCAGTATTTT

cdr3_length: 17
v_call: TRBV25-1
clone_size: few
d_call: TRBD1
j_call: TRBJ2-6
cdr3_aa: CASSLRDSPSGANVLTF
cdr3_nt: TGTGCCAGCAGTCTCCGGGACAGCCCCTCTGGGGCCAACGTCCTGACTTTC

cdr3_length: 14
v_call: TRBV20-1
clone_size: few
d_call: .
j_call: TRBJ2-7
cdr3_aa: CSALKGSRNDEQYF
cdr3_nt: TGCAGTGCATTAAAGGGTTCCCGGAACGACGAGCAGTACTTC

cdr3_length: 14
v_call: TRBV3-1
clone_size: many
d_call: .
j_call: TRBJ2-3
cdr3_aa: CASSQDRLLGTQYF
cdr3_nt: TGTGCCAGCAGCCAAGATAGACTGCTGGGAACGCAGTATTTT

cdr3_length: 16
v_call: TRBV18
clone_size: many
d_call: TRBD2
j_call: TRBJ2-1
cdr3_aa: CASSPPGTSSYNEQFF
cdr3_nt: TGTGCCAGCTCACCACCCGGGACTAGCTCTTACAATGAGCAGTTCTTC

cdr3_length: 12
v_call: TRBV7-9
clone_size: .
d_call: TRBD2
j_call: TRBJ2-1
cdr3_aa: CASSVRGDEQFF
cdr3_nt: TGTGCCAGCAGTGTCCGGGGGGATGAGCAGTTCTTC

cdr3_length: 19
v_call: TRBV4-1
clone_size: .
d_call: TRBD2
j_call: TRBJ2-3
cdr3_aa: CASSQDWKTSGRAGDTQYF
cdr3_nt: TGCGCCAGCAGCCAAGATTGGAAGACTAGCGGGAGGGCCGGGGATACGCAGTATTTT

cdr3_length: 15
v_call: TRBV27
clone_size: few
d_call: TRBD1
j_call: TRBJ2-7
cdr3_aa: CASSYGTGGYYEQYF
cdr3_nt: TGTGCCAGCAGTTACGGGACAGGGGGCTACTACGAGCAGTACTTC

cdr3_length: 16
v_call: TRBV27
clone_size: many
d_call: TRBD2
j_call: TRBJ2-1
cdr3_aa: CASSRGLAGVQGEQFF
cdr3_nt: TGTGCCAGCAGTCGGGGACTAGCGGGAGTACAGGGTGAGCAGTTCTTC

cdr3_length: 15
v_call: TRBV18
clone_size: few
d_call: TRBD1
j_call: TRBJ2-7
cdr3_aa: CASSSPGQGIYEQYF
cdr3_nt: TGTGCCAGCTCATCACCGGGACAGGGAATCTACGAGCAGTACTTC

cdr3_length: 17
v_call: TRBV20-1
clone_size: few
d_call: TRBD2
j_call: TRBJ2-4
cdr3_aa: CSARAFPGLADKNIQYF
cdr3_nt: TGCAGTGCTAGAGCTTTCCCGGGACTAGCGGACAAAAACATTCAGTACTTC

cdr3_length: 15
v_call: TRBV28
clone_size: few
d_call: TRBD2
j_call: TRBJ2-3
cdr3_aa: CASSSSGRAIDTQYF
cdr3_nt: TGTGCCAGCAGCTCTAGCGGGAGGGCCATAGATACGCAGTATTTT

cdr3_length: 14
v_call: TRBV30
clone_size: few
d_call: .
j_call: TRBJ2-2
cdr3_aa: CAWSGQRNTGELFF
cdr3_nt: TGTGCCTGGAGTGGTCAGAGGAACACCGGGGAGCTGTTTTTT

cdr3_length: 14
v_call: TRBV30
clone_size: .
d_call: .
j_call: TRBJ1-5
cdr3_aa: CAWTKKGGNQPQHF
cdr3_nt: TGTGCCTGGACGAAGAAGGGAGGCAATCAGCCCCAGCATTTT

cdr3_length: 14
v_call: TRBV5-5
clone_size: few
d_call: TRBD1
j_call: TRBJ1-1
cdr3_aa: CASSPDRVETEAFF
cdr3_nt: TGTGCCAGCAGCCCGGACAGGGTTGAGACTGAAGCTTTCTTT

cdr3_length: 20
v_call: TRBV5-1
clone_size: few
d_call: .
j_call: TRBJ1-2
cdr3_aa: CASSLKPSFREGSDNYGYTF
cdr3_nt: TGCGCCAGCAGCTTGAAACCGTCGTTCAGGGAGGGATCAGATAACTATGGCTACACCTTC

cdr3_length: 17
v_call: TRBV7-9
clone_size: few
d_call: TRBD1
j_call: TRBJ2-7
cdr3_aa: CASSSPTVPIAGGEQYF
cdr3_nt: TGTGCCAGCAGCTCCCCTACTGTACCCATAGCAGGGGGCGAGCAGTACTTC

cdr3_length: 15
v_call: TRBV7-9
clone_size: many
d_call: TRBD1
j_call: TRBJ2-3
cdr3_aa: CASRLGQASTDTQYF
cdr3_nt: TGTGCCAGCAGACTCGGACAGGCCAGCACAGATACGCAGTATTTT

cdr3_length: 12
v_call: TRBV7-9
clone_size: few
d_call: .
j_call: TRBJ2-5
cdr3_aa: CASTHGTETQYF
cdr3_nt: TGTGCCAGCACCCACGGGACAGAGACCCAGTACTTC

cdr3_length: 13
v_call: TRBV29-1
clone_size: .
d_call: .
j_call: TRBJ2-7
cdr3_aa: CSVVWRGNYEQYF
cdr3_nt: TGCAGCGTCGTCTGGAGAGGGAATTACGAGCAGTACTTC

cdr3_length: 15
v_call: TRBV27
clone_size: many
d_call: .
j_call: TRBJ1-5
cdr3_aa: CASSLGAGGNQPQHF
cdr3_nt: TGTGCCAGCAGTTTAGGGGCGGGGGGCAATCAGCCCCAGCATTTT

cdr3_length: 14
v_call: TRBV29-1
clone_size: few
d_call: .
j_call: TRBJ2-2
cdr3_aa: CSVEWAANTGELFF
cdr3_nt: TGCAGCGTTGAGTGGGCAGCGAACACCGGGGAGCTGTTTTTT

cdr3_length: 16
v_call: TRBV6-5
clone_size: few
d_call: TRBD2
j_call: TRBJ2-1
cdr3_aa: CASSYETSGRGNEQFF
cdr3_nt: TGTGCCAGCAGTTACGAGACTAGCGGGAGAGGGAATGAGCAGTTCTTC

cdr3_length: 14
v_call: TRBV7-2
clone_size: many
d_call: TRBD1
j_call: TRBJ2-5
cdr3_aa: CASSLDRGQETQYF
cdr3_nt: TGTGCCAGCAGCTTAGACAGGGGGCAAGAGACCCAGTACTTC

cdr3_length: 14
v_call: TRBV12-3/TRBV12-4
clone_size: few
d_call: TRBD1
j_call: TRBJ1-6
cdr3_aa: CASSLAQGDSPLHF
cdr3_nt: TGTGCCAGCAGTTTGGCACAGGGGGATTCACCCCTCCACTTT

cdr3_length: 20
v_call: TRBV6-1
clone_size: .
d_call: TRBD2
j_call: TRBJ2-1
cdr3_aa: CASSEAGPGLAGARYNEQFF
cdr3_nt: TGTGCCAGCAGTGAAGCGGGGCCGGGACTAGCGGGAGCGCGGTACAATGAGCAGTTCTTC

cdr3_length: 15
v_call: TRBV6-5
clone_size: many
d_call: TRBD1
j_call: TRBJ2-2
cdr3_aa: CASSLQGAGTGELFF
cdr3_nt: TGTGCCAGCAGTCTACAGGGGGCAGGGACCGGGGAGCTGTTTTTT

cdr3_length: 14
v_call: TRBV3-1
clone_size: .
d_call: TRBD2
j_call: TRBJ2-7
cdr3_aa: CASSPGTTGGEQYF
cdr3_nt: TGTGCCAGCAGCCCGGGGACTACCGGAGGCGAGCAGTACTTC

cdr3_length: 13
v_call: TRBV20-1
clone_size: many
d_call: .
j_call: TRBJ2-7
cdr3_aa: CSARVRNTYEQYF
cdr3_nt: TGCAGTGCTAGAGTTAGAAACACCTACGAGCAGTACTTC

cdr3_length: 15
v_call: TRBV5-1
clone_size: few
d_call: .
j_call: TRBJ1-5
cdr3_aa: CASSLGQGINQPQHF
cdr3_nt: TGCGCCAGCAGCTTGGGGCAGGGTATCAATCAGCCCCAGCATTTT

cdr3_length: 18
v_call: TRBV5-1
clone_size: few
d_call: .
j_call: TRBJ1-6
cdr3_aa: CASSLDGPGGSGHSPLHF
cdr3_nt: TGCGCCAGCAGCTTGGATGGGCCGGGAGGGTCGGGGCATTCACCCCTCCACTTT

cdr3_length: 18
v_call: TRBV4-1
clone_size: .
d_call: TRBD2
j_call: TRBJ2-1
cdr3_aa: CASSQLPGLAVRGGEQFF
cdr3_nt: TGCGCCAGCAGCCAACTCCCGGGACTAGCGGTACGCGGCGGTGAGCAGTTCTTC

cdr3_length: 12
v_call: TRBV7-9
clone_size: many
d_call: .
j_call: TRBJ1-1
cdr3_aa: CASSFLNTEAFF
cdr3_nt: TGTGCCAGCAGCTTCCTGAACACTGAAGCTTTCTTT

cdr3_length: 15
v_call: TRBV7-9
clone_size: .
d_call: TRBD2
j_call: TRBJ2-1
cdr3_aa: CASSLAAGVHNEQFF
cdr3_nt: TGTGCCAGCAGCTTAGCGGCGGGAGTGCACAATGAGCAGTTCTTC